This T cell receptor (beta chain) comes out of a study of blood T cell repertoires in COVID-19 (dated by TCRdb to the early 2020s). With regard to the full study: Collaborator samples came from the United States, Italy and Spain and covered acute and convalescent phases of COVID-19. Where available, HLA class I and class II types were taken from metadata supplied by the sample provider and were not determined by assay-based typing. Subjects who had been exposed to COVID-19, were actively infected with it, or had recovered from it provided the deeply sampled blood TCRbeta repertoires that made up the dataset. The material from the prospective study consisted of cDNA or gDNA derived from T cells, B-cell-depleted T cells, or PBMCs. The samples were drawn from the first 160 participants of the ongoing ImmuneRACE study and from 950 to 1,500 subjects provided by 6 global collaborators. The repertoires were released in a freely available public database intended as a resource for research on the immune response to SARS-CoV-2. The sample metadata nearly always contained a de-identified subject ID, COVID-19 status, age in years and sex.

The research as a whole found: Clinical and demographic metadata were provided uncurated, with the amount varying by source and participant.

Each collaborating institution followed its own protocols to collect whole blood in K2EDTA tubes. For TCRbeta analysis, collaborators shipped samples as frozen whole blood, isolated PBMCs, or DNA extracted from either of those sample types. Comments on this clone: Its antigen has not been determined. Base qualities are not at hand, and no much larger clone is one base apart.

TCRbeta CDR3 regions were amplified from genomic DNA using the immunoSEQ Assay, a bias-controlled multiplex PCR. From the authors' description of their analysis: The number of nucleated cells in each sample was estimated by amplification of reference gene primers within the assay. To quantify the absolute abundance of each unique TCRbeta CDR3 rearrangement, sequence reads were collapsed and filtered. For each sample, productive Simpson clonality was calculated as the square root of Simpson's diversity index across productive rearrangements. The clones in this table, taken by TCRdb from immuneACCESS, are in-frame only. Not every clone is retained; where verified, under half of the shortfall comes from an unresolved V gene, and the cause of the rest is unknown. V and J calls and clone size are as listed in that table; D and trimming were resolved from the DNA. Counted in this sample were 70,000 or so clones; approximately 88% of them appeared once. Under 3% of the sample lies in the top ten.

After removal of 0 bases from V and 6 bases from J, the junction retains 4 bases not matched to a gene. Reading the germline V gene gives CDR1 MGHDK and CDR2 SYGVNS. The CDR3 holds 15 amino acids from the cysteine to the phenylalanine. The only DNA kept is the CDR3, 45 bases in frame from the first base. The sample taken for sequencing was peripheral blood. The receptor's source is a man older than 75 with active or convalescent COVID-19. The chain links TRBV25-1 with TRBJ2-2; 7 bases in between match TRBD1. The sequence in DNA is TGTGCCAGCAGTGAATATGGGCAGGGGGCCGGGGAGCTGTTTTTT. Its translation is CASSEYGQGAGELFF. Where the CDR3 stops, the reference TRBV25-1 and TRBJ2-2 genes take over; the full variable domain is EADIYQTPRYLVIGTGKKITLECSQTMGHDKMYWYQQDPGMELHLIHYSYGVNSTEKGDLSSESTVSRIRTEHFPLTLESARPSHTSQYLCASSEYGQGAGELFFGEGSRLTVL.